These T cell receptor beta chains were read from a single sample in a study of cytomegalovirus exposure and HLA in healthy donors. Assay used: immunoSEQ multiplex PCR; TCRdb lists only in-frame clones, some missing. The table includes some 45,000 clones, about nine tenths detected once. Sequencing input: PBMCs. These receptors were taken from a woman between 40 and 50 years old in good health and CMV-seropositive. Both conserved end residues are part of each CDR3. D genes are given only for firm matches. Where a row states a size, it is once, few, many or the class of an expanded clone; other rows omit it.

j_call d_call clone_size v_call cdr3_nt cdr3_aa
TRBJ2-2 NA NA TRBV18 TGTGCCAGCTCACTCCAGAGGCGACTGGGTAATGAGGAGCTGTTTTTT CASSLQRRLGNEELFF
TRBJ2-5 NA NA TRBV20-1 TGCAGTGCTAGCTGGTCGGGTGGGCAGTACTTC CSASWSGGQYF
TRBJ2-7 TRBD1 NA TRBV7-9 TGTGCCAGCAGCTTAGTTCGGACAGGCAGCTCCTACGAGCAGTACTTC CASSLVRTGSSYEQYF
TRBJ2-5 TRBD2 NA TRBV7-2 TGTGCCAGCAGCTTAGGGGGCCTAGCGGGGCAAGAGACCCAGTACTTC CASSLGGLAGQETQYF
TRBJ1-2 NA NA TRBV2 TGTGCCAGCAGTGTAGCACAGCAAAGTTTCAGGTCTAACTATGGCTACACCTTC CASSVAQQSFRSNYGYTF
TRBJ1-1 NA NA TRBV28 TGTGCCAGCAGTTTATCGTACACTGAAGCTTTCTTT CASSLSYTEAFF
TRBJ2-7 TRBD2 NA TRBV7-2 TGTGCCAGCAGCTCCGAGCGGGGGGTGTCCTACGAGCAGTACTTC CASSSERGVSYEQYF
TRBJ1-5 TRBD1 NA TRBV11-2 TGTGCCAGCAGCCGGGACAGGGGCCTATGGGAGCCCCAGCATTTT CASSRDRGLWEPQHF
TRBJ2-2 TRBD2 NA TRBV5-4 TGTGCCAGCCAGCCACGGCCTAGCGGGGGCCCGAACACCGGGGAGCTGTTTTTT CASQPRPSGGPNTGELFF
TRBJ1-1 TRBD1 NA TRBV7-9 TGTGCCAGCAGCCCTTGGACAGGGGGCTCGAACACTGAAGCTTTCTTT CASSPWTGGSNTEAFF
TRBJ2-1 NA once TRBV18 TGTGCCAGCTCACCCCCTAGTTGGAATGAGCAGTTCTTC CASSPPSWNEQFF
TRBJ2-1 TRBD2 NA TRBV28 TGTGCCAGCAGTCACTGGACTAGCGGGAGTTTTGAGCAGTTCTTC CASSHWTSGSFEQFF
TRBJ1-2 TRBD1 few TRBV19 TGTGCCAGTACCGCCGGGACAGGGAACTATGGCTACACCTTC CASTAGTGNYGYTF